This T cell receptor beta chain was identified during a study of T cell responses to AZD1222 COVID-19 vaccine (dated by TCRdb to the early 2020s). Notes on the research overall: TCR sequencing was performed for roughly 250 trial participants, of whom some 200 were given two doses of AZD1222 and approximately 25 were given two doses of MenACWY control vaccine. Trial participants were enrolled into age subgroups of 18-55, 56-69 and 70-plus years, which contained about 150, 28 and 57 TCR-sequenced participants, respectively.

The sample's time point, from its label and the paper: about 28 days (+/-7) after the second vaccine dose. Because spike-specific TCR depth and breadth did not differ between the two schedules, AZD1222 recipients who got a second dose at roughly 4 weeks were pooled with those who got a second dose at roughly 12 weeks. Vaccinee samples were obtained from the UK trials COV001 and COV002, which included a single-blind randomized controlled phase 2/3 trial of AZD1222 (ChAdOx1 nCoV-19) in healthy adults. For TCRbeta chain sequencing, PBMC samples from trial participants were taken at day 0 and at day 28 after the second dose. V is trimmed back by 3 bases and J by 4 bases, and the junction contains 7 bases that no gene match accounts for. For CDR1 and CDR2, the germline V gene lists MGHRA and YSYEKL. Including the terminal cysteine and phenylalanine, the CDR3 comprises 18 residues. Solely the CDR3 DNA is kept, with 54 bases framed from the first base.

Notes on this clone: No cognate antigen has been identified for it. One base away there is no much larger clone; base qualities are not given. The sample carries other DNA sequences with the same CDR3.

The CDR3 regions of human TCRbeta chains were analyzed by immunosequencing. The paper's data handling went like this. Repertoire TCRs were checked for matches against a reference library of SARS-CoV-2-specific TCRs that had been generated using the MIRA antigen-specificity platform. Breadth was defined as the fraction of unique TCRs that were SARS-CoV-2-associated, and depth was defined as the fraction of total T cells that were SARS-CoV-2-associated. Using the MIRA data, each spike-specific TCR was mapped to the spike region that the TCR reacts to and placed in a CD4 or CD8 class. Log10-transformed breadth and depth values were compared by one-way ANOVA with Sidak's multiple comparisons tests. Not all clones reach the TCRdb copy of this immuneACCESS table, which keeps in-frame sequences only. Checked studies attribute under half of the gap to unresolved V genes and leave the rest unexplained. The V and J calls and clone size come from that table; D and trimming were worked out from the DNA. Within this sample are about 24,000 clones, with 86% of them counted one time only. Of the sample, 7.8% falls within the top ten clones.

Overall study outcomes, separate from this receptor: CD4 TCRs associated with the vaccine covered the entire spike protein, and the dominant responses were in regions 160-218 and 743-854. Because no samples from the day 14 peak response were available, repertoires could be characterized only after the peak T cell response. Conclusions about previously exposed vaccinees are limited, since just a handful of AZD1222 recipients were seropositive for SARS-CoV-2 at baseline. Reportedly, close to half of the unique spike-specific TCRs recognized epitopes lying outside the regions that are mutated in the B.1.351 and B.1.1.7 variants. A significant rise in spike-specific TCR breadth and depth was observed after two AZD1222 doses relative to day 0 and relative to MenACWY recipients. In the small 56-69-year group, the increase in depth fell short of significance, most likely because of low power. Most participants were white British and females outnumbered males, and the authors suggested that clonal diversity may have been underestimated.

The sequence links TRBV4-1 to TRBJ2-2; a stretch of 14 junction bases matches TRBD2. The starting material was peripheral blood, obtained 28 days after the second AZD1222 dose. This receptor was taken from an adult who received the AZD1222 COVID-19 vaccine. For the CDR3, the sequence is CASSQGGLAGVGTGELFF. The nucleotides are TGCGCCAGCAGCCAGGGGGGACTAGCGGGGGTCGGCACCGGGGAGCTGTTTTTT.